The next 8 T cell receptor beta chains were all read from a single sample in a study of graft-versus-host responses after intestinal transplantation. These receptors' antigens are unknown. The repertoire was sequenced with immunoSEQ multiplex PCR; TCRdb's copy has only in-frame clones and lacks some. Here the sample spans roughly 100,000 clones, around 91% being singletons. This sample comprised unstimulated CD4+ T cells sorted from spleen or lymph node cells, obtained before transplant. Every receptor here comes from a human donor who was the organ donor for an intestinal transplant.

The chain links TRBV7-6 to TRBJ1-2; 7 bases are a match to TRBD1. Germline CDR1 reads SGHVS; CDR2 reads FNYEAQ. This CDR3 spans 14 amino acids. V shed 5 bases and J 6 bases; nucleotides not matched to a gene: 9. The CDR3 protein is CASSISKGAHGYTF. CDR3 nucleotide sequence: TGTGCCAGCAGCATTAGCAAGGGGGCTCATGGCTACACCTTC.

The gene calls are TRBV6-1 and TRBJ2-3; D perhaps matches TRBD1 (6 bases). The CDR3 has 15 amino acids. The germline gives CDR1 MNHNS, CDR2 SASEGT. Trimming stripped 3 bases from V and 0 bases from J, with 10 bases between. CDR3 bases: TGTGCCAGCAGTGAGAGGGGGACGAGCACAGATACGCAGTATTTT. As protein: CASSERGTSTDTQYF.

The chain recombines TRBV7-6 with TRBJ1-4, with D possibly matching TRBD1 (6 bases). The CDR3 consists of 13 residues. Germline V gene sequence: CDR1 SGHVS, CDR2 FNYEAQ. The V end lost 3 bases, the J end lost 10 bases, and 12 bases lay between the germline ends. The CDR3: CASSFRQDGKLFF. The CDR3 DNA reads as TGTGCCAGCAGCTTTCGACAGGACGGAAAACTGTTTTTT.

The gene calls are TRBV5-1 and TRBJ2-6; perhaps TRBD1 as D (6 bases). V lost 4 bases and J 0 bases, leaving 14 bases between the germline ends. Per germline, CDR1 SGHRS and CDR2 YFSETQ. CDR3 length: 17 amino acids. CDR3 bases: TGCGCCAGCAGCCCCACACAGGGTCTCTCTGGGGCCAACGTCCTGACTTTC. Translating it yields CASSPTQGLSGANVLTF.

In this sample, this clone turned up a few times. The V and J genes are TRBV7-3 and TRBJ2-7, with TRBD1 matching 11 bases. The CDR3 totals 14 residues. The J segment lost 8 bases and the V segment lost 5 bases, leaving 8 bases of the junction unmatched. Germline CDR1 reads SGHTA; CDR2 reads FQGTGA. As DNA, the CDR3 is TGTGCCAGCAGCCGATCCGGACAGGGGGCGAAGCAGTACTTC. Encoded protein: CASSRSGQGAKQYF.

The chain couples TRBV7-9 to TRBJ2-3, with 10 bases that match TRBD2. Germline V lookup: CDR1 SEHNR, CDR2 FQNEAQ (reference sequence). This CDR3 is built from 15 residues. Trimming at V came to 5 bases and at J to 1 base, leaving 3 bases not matched to a gene. This chain's CDR3 is CASSTSGKRTDTQYF. In DNA form, the CDR3 reads TGTGCCAGCAGCACTAGCGGGAAACGCACAGATACGCAGTATTTT.

This chain links TRBV30 with TRBJ1-6; TRBD1 aligns across 9 bases. The CDR3 is 15 amino acids. V shed 1 base and J 9 bases; nucleotides not matched to a gene: 7. Germline-derived CDR1 and CDR2 are GTSNPN and SVGIG (reference sequence). The CDR3 nucleotides read TGTGCCTGGAGTGGGACAGGGGTGAGAAGTTCACCCCTCCACTTT. Amino acid sequence: CAWSGTGVRSSPLHF.

This sequence joins TRBV5-8 and TRBJ1-4, with 7 bases identical to TRBD1. CDR1 and CDR2 from the germline V gene are SGHTS and YDEGEE. V lost 3 bases, J lost 6 bases, and 17 bases stayed unmatched. This CDR3 has 18 amino acids. The CDR3 DNA sequence: TGTGCCAGCAGCTCGACAGGGTCGAGTCTGGCTCTTGATGAAAAACTGTTTTTT. Encoded protein: CASSSTGSSLALDEKLFF.